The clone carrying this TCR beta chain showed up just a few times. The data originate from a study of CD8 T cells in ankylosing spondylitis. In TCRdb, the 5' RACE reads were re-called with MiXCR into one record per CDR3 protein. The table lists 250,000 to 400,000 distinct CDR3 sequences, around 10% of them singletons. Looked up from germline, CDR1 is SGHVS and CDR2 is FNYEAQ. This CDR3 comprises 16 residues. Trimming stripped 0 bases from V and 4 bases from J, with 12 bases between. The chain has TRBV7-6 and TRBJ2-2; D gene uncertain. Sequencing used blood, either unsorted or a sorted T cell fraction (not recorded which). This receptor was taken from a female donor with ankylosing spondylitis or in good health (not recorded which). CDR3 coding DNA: TGTGCCAGCAGCTTAGCGCCGAAGAGTACCACCGGGGAGCTGTTTTTT. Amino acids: CASSLAPKSTTGELFF.